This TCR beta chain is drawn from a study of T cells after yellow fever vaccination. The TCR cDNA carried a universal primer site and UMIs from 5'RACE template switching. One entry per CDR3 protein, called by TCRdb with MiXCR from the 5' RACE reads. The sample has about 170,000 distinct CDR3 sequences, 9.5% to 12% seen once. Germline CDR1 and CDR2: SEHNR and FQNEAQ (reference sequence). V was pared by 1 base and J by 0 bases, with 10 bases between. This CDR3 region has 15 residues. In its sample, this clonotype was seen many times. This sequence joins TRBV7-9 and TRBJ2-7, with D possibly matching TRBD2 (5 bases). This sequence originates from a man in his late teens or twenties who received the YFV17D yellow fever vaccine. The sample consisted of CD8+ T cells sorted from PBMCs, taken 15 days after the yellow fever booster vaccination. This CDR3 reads CASSLGVGSSYEQYF. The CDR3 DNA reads TGTGCCAGCAGCTTAGGTGTGGGGAGCTCCTACGAGCAGTACTTC.